The sample holds many counts of the clone carrying this T cell receptor (beta chain). Its specificity is not known. What was amplified from RNA transcripts were TCR beta CDR3 regions. An initial round of RT-PCR targeting the TCR CDR3 relied on the HTBI primer set. TCRdb recomputed calls from the multiplex PCR reads with MiXCR, one row per CDR3 protein. Among 600,000 or so distinct CDR3 sequences listed, around 46% were seen once. This sample stems from a study of T cells in Graves' hyperthyroidism and ophthalmopathy. Whole-study findings and limits: Most expanded thyroid clonotypes above 0.001 recurred in blood. Using 13 V-J features, a model discriminated ophthalmopathy from stable hyperthyroidism.

Sequences were obtained from peripheral blood or thyroid tissue (not recorded which). This TCR was sampled from a woman under 30 with Graves' hyperthyroidism.

The CDR3 is CAISESPVTSVSYEQYF. The CDR3 DNA reads as TGTGCCATCAGTGAGTCACCCGTAACTAGCGTTTCCTACGAGCAGTACTTC. The chain links TRBV10-3 to TRBJ2-7, with 7 nucleotides matching TRBD2. Trimming took 0 bases from V and 1 from J; bases not matched to a gene: 9. The germline CDR1 and CDR2 sequences are ENHRY and SYGVKD. CDR3 length: 17 amino acids.